Shown below are 29 T cell receptor beta chains from a single sample sequenced in a study of tissue T cells after allogeneic stem cell transplantation. Stated time point: mouse harvest day 7 after allogeneic transplant. Each mouse received 10^7 T-cell-depleted marrow cells plus 10^6 splenic CD5+ T cells by tail vein. Repertoires were generated with immunoSEQ multiplex PCR, while TCRdb's copy carries only in-frame clones and drops some. The sample includes 3,000 to 4,000 clones, around 50% of them seen just once. Sample: gut tissue. Source of these receptors: a female BALB/c mouse given C57BL/6 T cells with graft-versus-host disease after an allogeneic hematopoietic cell transplant.

This clone was detected a few times. The gene names given are mouse names. This sample also contains other DNA sequences that code for the same CDR3. The covered CDR3 bases are TGTGCCAGCAGCCGGACAAATTCTGGAAATACGCTCTAT. It yields the protein CASSRTNSGNTLY. The entire CDR3 protein is CASSRTNSGNTLYF. The chain is built from TRBV26 and TRBJ1-3; a weak D match, TRBD1 (5 bases). Coverage ceases 1 residue before the CDR3 finishes, and the germline J gene fills in the end. CDR3 size: 14 residues. V was clipped by 6 bases and J by 0 bases, with 9 bases between them. In germline, CDR1 is KGHPV, CDR2 FQNQEV (reference sequence).

Worth noting for this clone: The gene names here belong to mouse. The CDR3 end is not reached by the read, which stops 1 residue before it; the germline J gene fills it in. The V gene is TRBV26, the J gene TRBJ2-4, with 8 bases aligning to TRBD1. With V trimmed by 4 bases and J by 7 bases, 4 bases remained unmatched. Germline V CDR1 and CDR2: KGHPV, FQNQEV (reference sequence). This CDR3 is 13 amino acids long. The CDR3 region is CASSPGTGDTLYF. Partial CDR3 DNA: TGTGCCAGCAGTCCCGGGACAGGTGACACCTTGTAC.

This clone has a handful of counts. Gene names are mouse gene names. Read sequence stops 1 residue before the CDR3 end, and the germline J gene provides the missing end. This chain connects TRBV26 to TRBJ2-1, with TRBD1 matching over 7 bases. The CDR3 covers 12 residues. Germline lookup yields CDR1 KGHPV and CDR2 FQNQEV (reference sequence). The J segment lost 3 bases and the V segment lost 8 bases, leaving 1 base of the junction unmatched. Incomplete CDR3 DNA: TGTGCCAGCCGGGACAGCTATGCTGAGCAGTTC. Its protein product is CASRDSYAEQF. The entire CDR3 is CASRDSYAEQFF.

On this clone itself: Gene names and germline refer to mouse. The sequenced part of the CDR3 DNA is TGTGCCAGCAGTCTGGGAAACACAGAAGTCTTC. Its translation is CASSLGNTEVF. The complete CDR3 reads CASSLGNTEVFF. The chain has TRBV26 and TRBJ1-1, with D unresolved. The CDR3 goes on 1 residue after the read ends, and that part is filled in from the germline J gene. V lost 2 bases and J 1 base, leaving 2 bases between the germline ends. The CDR3 has 12 residues. Germline values: CDR1 KGHPV, CDR2 FQNQEV (reference sequence). Full variable domain (missing parts from reference TRBV26 and TRBJ1-1): NSKVIQTPRYLVKGQGQKAKMRCIPEKGHPVVFWYQQNKNNEFKFLINFQNQEVLQQIDMTEKRFSAECPSNSPCSLEIQSSEAGDSALYLCASSLGNTEVFFGKGTRLTVV.

This clone is a singleton in its sample. Genes and germline come from the mouse. The read halts 1 residue ahead of the CDR3 end, with the missing end drawn from the germline J gene. The chain joins TRBV26 to TRBJ2-2; a possible D gene is TRBD1 (6 bases). The CDR3 spans 14 residues. Looked up from germline, CDR1 is KGHPV and CDR2 is FQNQEV (reference sequence). V lost 4 bases and J 1 base, leaving 7 bases between the germline ends. CDR3 DNA (partial): TGTGCCAGCAGTCCGACAGGAAACACCGGGCAGCTCTAC. This sequence encodes CASSPTGNTGQLY. The entire CDR3 is CASSPTGNTGQLYF.

With respect to this clone: The genes are named according to mouse. The read terminates 1 residue ahead of where the CDR3 ends, so the germline J gene completes it. This chain joins TRBV26 and TRBJ1-1, with TRBD1 matching over 9 bases. Losses at the gene ends were 6 bases for V and 4 bases for J; bases not matched to a gene: 6. Germline V gene data show CDR1 as KGHPV and CDR2 as FQNQEV (reference sequence). The CDR3 loop spans 14 amino acids. This chain's CDR3 is CASRAGTGSTEVFF. The covered CDR3 bases are TGTGCCAGCAGAGCCGGGACAGGGAGCACAGAAGTCTTC.

On this clone: Mouse names are used for the genes. Read coverage stops 1 residue before the CDR3 terminus; the germline J gene supplies the remainder. The chain uses TRBV2 and TRBJ1-1; 7 bases agree with TRBD1. CDR1 is LGHNA, CDR2 YSYQKL, per germline. The J segment lost 3 bases and the V segment lost 0 bases, leaving 1 base of the junction unmatched. The CDR3 runs 14 residues. The CDR3 here is CASSQDRGDTEVFF. The covered CDR3 bases are TGTGCCAGCAGCCAAGACAGGGGGGACACAGAAGTCTTC. Using reference TRBV2 and TRBJ1-1 for the parts outside the CDR3, the full variable domain is DPKIIQKPKYLVAVTGSEKILICEQYLGHNAMYWYRQSAKKPLEFMFSYSYQKLMDNQTASSRFQPQSSKKNHLDLQITALKPDDSATYFCASSQDRGDTEVFFGKGTRLTVV.

This clone was found a few times. The genes are named according to mouse. The sequenced fragment ends 1 residue before the CDR3 boundary, so the rest is inferred from the germline J gene. The chain has TRBV19 and TRBJ1-5; 8 bases line up with TRBD1. The length of the CDR3 is 17 residues. Looked up from germline, CDR1 is FNHDT and CDR2 is SITEND (reference sequence). V was clipped by 2 bases and J by 0 bases; unmatched bases: 7. CDR3 in amino acids: CASSITGGLYNNQAPLF. The covered CDR3 bases are TGTGCCAGCAGTATTACAGGGGGGTTATATAACAACCAGGCTCCGCTT.

Remarks on this clone: Gene names refer to mouse genes. The read falls 1 residue short of the CDR3 end, and the missing part is taken from the germline J gene. The chain carries TRBV3 and TRBJ2-7, with D possibly being TRBD1 (6 bases). Germline CDR1 and CDR2: SNHLY and FYNGKV (reference sequence). CDR3 size: 12 residues. Deletions cut 2 bases from V and 7 bases from J, with 9 bases between. Partial CDR3 DNA: TGTGCCAGCAGCTTACAGGGGCGGGAACAGTAC. This sequence encodes CASSLQGREQY. The full CDR3 protein is CASSLQGREQYF.

Turning to this clone: These gene names are mouse names. Read sequence stops 1 residue before the CDR3 end, and the germline J gene provides the missing end. This chain connects TRBV15 to TRBJ2-2; a possible D gene is TRBD2 (6 bases). Trimming shortened V by 3 bases and J by 0 bases, and 11 bases separated the two germline ends. The germline gives CDR1 SGHND, CDR2 FRSKSL. This CDR3 has 16 residues. The CDR3 DNA, read in part, is TGTGCCAGCAGTTTCGGCTGGGGAGCAAACACCGGGCAGCTCTAC. This codes for CASSFGWGANTGQLY. The entire CDR3 is CASSFGWGANTGQLYF.

Notes on this clone: The gene symbols are mouse symbols. The CDR3 extends 1 residue past the end of the read, so its final part is completed from the germline J gene. The rearrangement joins TRBV26 to TRBJ2-1, with D unresolved. Between the trimmed V and J ends, which lost 4 bases and 0 bases, there was a span of 7 bases. This CDR3 has 14 amino acids. From germline, CDR1 is KGHPV and CDR2 FQNQEV (reference sequence). The sequenced CDR3 bases are TGTGCCAGCAGTCCCACAAATAACTATGCTGAGCAGTTC. Translating it yields CASSPTNNYAEQF. The whole CDR3 is CASSPTNNYAEQFF.

As concerns this clone: Genes and germline come from the mouse. The missing CDR3 end, 1 residue past where the read stops, is filled in from the germline J gene. V gene TRBV2 combines with J gene TRBJ1-4, with D unresolved. Germline lookup yields CDR1 LGHNA and CDR2 YSYQKL. The CDR3 extends over 13 amino acids. Trimming stripped 6 bases from V and 4 bases from J, with 9 bases between. CDR3 amino acids: CASREGLNERLFF. The sequenced part of the CDR3 DNA is TGTGCCAGCAGAGAGGGTCTCAACGAAAGATTATTT.

About this clone itself: Genes here carry mouse names. The CDR3 bases that were read are TGTGCCAGCAGTTTAGTGCTGGGGGGGAGCTCCTATGAACAGTAC. The encoded protein is CASSLVLGGSSYEQY. In full, the CDR3 reads CASSLVLGGSSYEQYF. The chain couples TRBV15 to TRBJ2-7, with 9 bases identical to TRBD2. The read terminates 1 residue before the CDR3 end, so the remaining end is supplied by the germline J gene. J was trimmed by 0 bases and V by 1 base; bases with no gene match: 4. This CDR3 spans 16 amino acids. CDR1 is SGHND, CDR2 FRSKSL, per germline.

Remarks on this clone: Each gene name is a mouse one. The CDR3 extends 1 residue past the end of the read, so its final part is completed from the germline J gene. V and J are TRBV1 and TRBJ1-2; 8 positions agree with TRBD1. The CDR3 runs to 14 residues. Looked up from germline, CDR1 is NSQYPW and CDR2 is LRSPGD (reference sequence). Trimming took 2 bases from V and 2 from J; bases not matched to a gene: 1. CDR3 DNA (partial): TGCACCTGCAGTGCACGACAGGGGAACTCCGACTACACC. Residues: CTCSARQGNSDYT. The CDR3 in full is CTCSARQGNSDYTF.

For this clone: These gene names are mouse names. The read falls 1 residue short of the CDR3 end, and the missing part is taken from the germline J gene. The chain carries TRBV3 and TRBJ1-5; the match to TRBD1 covers 9 bases. The germline V gene has CDR1 SNHLY and CDR2 FYNGKV (reference sequence). This CDR3 is 14 amino acids long. The V and J ends lost 3 bases and 6 bases, in that order; junction bases with no gene match: 3. The CDR3 region is CASSLGTGSQAPLF. The covered CDR3 bases are TGTGCCAGCAGCTTGGGGACAGGGAGCCAGGCTCCGCTT. Full variable domain (missing parts from reference TRBV3 and TRBJ1-5): GPKVLQIPSHQIIDMGQMVTLNCDPVSNHLYFYWYKQILGQQMEFLVNFYNGKVMEKSKLFKDQFSVERPDGSYFTLKIQPTALEDSAVYFCASSLGTGSQAPLFGEGTRLSVL.

On this clone: The gene names here belong to mouse. The CDR3 goes on 1 residue after the read ends, and that part is filled in from the germline J gene. V is TRBV13-2 and J is TRBJ1-4, with 9 bases that match TRBD1. Losses at the gene ends were 7 bases for V and 7 bases for J; bases not matched to a gene: 5. The CDR3 has 13 residues. In germline, CDR1 is NNHNN, CDR2 SYGAGS (reference sequence). The CDR3 sequence: CASPDRGSERLFF. Incomplete CDR3 DNA: TGTGCCAGCCCGGACAGGGGCAGCGAAAGATTATTT.

A word on this clone: Mouse names are used for the genes. The read finishes 1 residue shy of the CDR3 end, and the germline J gene is used to complete it. The rearrangement uses TRBV24 and TRBJ2-7; D perhaps matches TRBD2 (6 bases). This CDR3 is built from 12 residues. CDR1 is KGHTA and CDR2 is FRNEEI in the germline V gene. V was pared by 4 bases and J by 4 bases, with 8 bases between. The CDR3 bases that were read are TGTGCCAGCAGTCCAACTGGGTATGAACAGTAC. Protein product: CASSPTGYEQY. From start to end, the CDR3 is CASSPTGYEQYF.

This clone was observed a few times. Gene names are mouse gene names. The read falls 1 residue short of the CDR3 end, and the missing part is taken from the germline J gene. The J gene is TRBJ2-7, the V gene TRBV17; 7 nucleotides agree with TRBD2. V lost 2 bases and J lost 0; bases outside the gene matches: 1. CDR1 is MNHDT and CDR2 is YYDKIL in the germline V gene. The CDR3 spans 14 residues. Incomplete CDR3 DNA: TGTGCTAGCAGTAGATCTGGGGGCTCCTATGAACAGTAC. As protein: CASSRSGGSYEQY. The full CDR3 protein is CASSRSGGSYEQYF.

To note about this clone: Any gene name here is a mouse gene name. The read ends 1 residue shy of where the CDR3 ends; the end is completed using the germline J gene. The chain has TRBV13-2 and TRBJ2-1; TRBD2 matches 8 bases. The CDR3 is 14 residues long. The V gene's germline CDR1 is NNHNN and CDR2 SYGAGS (reference sequence). Trimming removed 2 bases from V and 3 bases from J; junction bases left unmatched: 1. CDR3: CASGEWGGYAEQFF. The part of the CDR3 DNA that was read is TGTGCCAGCGGTGAGTGGGGGGGCTATGCTGAGCAGTTC.

A note on this clone: Gene names and germline refer to mouse. The covered CDR3 bases are TGTGCCAGCTCTAAACTGGGGGAGGACACCCAGTAC. It encodes CASSKLGEDTQY. The CDR3 in its entirety is CASSKLGEDTQYF. V and J are TRBV12-1 and TRBJ2-5, with 8 bases identical to TRBD2. The CDR3 end falls 1 residue outside the read, so it is completed with the germline J gene. The germline V gene encodes CDR1 SGHSN and CDR2 HYEKVE. There are 13 residues in the CDR3. V shed 3 bases, J shed 6 bases, and the junction held 4 bases outside the gene matches.

This clone was counted a single time. Gene names are mouse gene names. The covered CDR3 bases are TGTGCCAGCTCTCTCTTTGGGGGGGGAGAAACGCTGTAT. Protein sequence: CASSLFGGGETLY. The whole CDR3 is CASSLFGGGETLYF. The V gene is TRBV12-2, the J gene TRBJ2-3; 8 bases are a match to TRBD2. The read comes to an end 1 residue before the CDR3 does, leaving the germline J gene to fill in the end. V trimming: 0 bases; J trimming: 5 bases; junction bases outside the gene matches: 3. Germline CDR1 SGHLS, CDR2 HYDKME. CDR3 length: 14 amino acids.

As concerns this clone: Gene labels here are mouse ones. CDR3 DNA (partial): TGTGCCAGCAGCCGACAAACCTCCTATGAACAGTAC. This encodes CASSRQTSYEQY. The entire CDR3 protein reads CASSRQTSYEQYF. This chain joins TRBV4 and TRBJ2-7, with D unresolved. The read falls 1 residue short of the CDR3 end, and the missing part is taken from the germline J gene. The CDR3 is 13 residues long. Germline assignment: CDR1 LGHDT and CDR2 YNNKQL (reference sequence). V gave up 5 bases and J gave up 0 bases, with 8 bases separating them.

In the case of this clone: The germline and genes are mouse ones. The missing CDR3 end, 1 residue past where the read stops, is filled in from the germline J gene. The chain employs TRBV26 and TRBJ2-2; no clear D. Trimming left V 0 bases short and J 0 bases short, with 2 bases between. Germline V gene data show CDR1 as KGHPV and CDR2 as FQNQEV (reference sequence). This CDR3 region has 14 residues. CDR3 bases read: TGTGCCAGCAGTCTGTCAGCAAACACCGGGCAGCTCTAC. Translating it yields CASSLSANTGQLY. Given in full, the CDR3 is CASSLSANTGQLYF.

A note on this clone: Genes and germline are mouse. The read terminates 1 residue before the CDR3 end, so the remaining end is supplied by the germline J gene. The chain is built from TRBV3 and TRBJ2-7; D is perhaps TRBD2 (6 bases). V lost 5 bases, J lost 5 bases, and 13 bases lay in between. CDR3 length: 13 residues. CDR1 is SNHLY, CDR2 FYNGKV, per germline (reference sequence). The sequenced part of the CDR3 DNA is TGTGCCAGCAGCCCCTGGGGTATCCATGAACAGTAC. Translating it yields CASSPWGIHEQY. The whole CDR3 protein is CASSPWGIHEQYF.

Turning to this clone: Here the gene names and germline are mouse. The CDR3 end falls 1 residue outside the read, so it is completed with the germline J gene. This chain uses TRBV4 with TRBJ2-2; D unclear. Germline V CDR1 and CDR2: LGHDT, YNNKQL (reference sequence). Trimming stripped 3 bases from V and 1 base from J, with 3 bases between. The CDR3 contains 13 residues. CDR3 residues: CASSYRNTGQLYF. The CDR3 bases that were read are TGTGCCAGCAGCTACAGAAACACCGGGCAGCTCTAC.

With respect to this clone: Gene names and germline refer to mouse. The CDR3 end is not reached by the read, which stops 1 residue before it; the germline J gene fills it in. The genes are TRBV24 and TRBJ2-4; tentative D call: TRBD2 (6 bases). Germline-derived CDR1 and CDR2 are KGHTA and FRNEEI. Trimming shortened V by 1 base and J by 2 bases, and 7 bases separated the two germline ends. The CDR3 runs 14 residues. The CDR3 loop reads CASSLWGDQNTLYF. Partial CDR3 DNA: TGTGCCAGCAGTCTGTGGGGGGATCAAAACACCTTGTAC.

In the case of this clone: Gene names are the mouse ones. The observed sequence ends 1 residue before the CDR3 terminus, with the missing tail filled in from the germline J gene. V gene TRBV12-1 combines with J gene TRBJ1-3; 7 bases align to TRBD1. Trimming at V came to 4 bases and at J to 2 bases, leaving 4 bases not matched to a gene. CDR1 is SGHSN, CDR2 HYEKVE, per germline. CDR3 length: 14 amino acids. The CDR3 sequence is CASSLGTAGNTLYF. The covered CDR3 bases are TGTGCCAGCTCCCTCGGGACAGCTGGAAATACGCTCTAT.

The table lists this clone with a few counts. The gene names here belong to mouse. The read is 1 residue too short to cover the CDR3 end, so that end is filled in from the germline J gene. The V and J genes are TRBV24 and TRBJ2-4; the match to TRBD2 covers 9 bases. Germline CDR1 and CDR2: KGHTA and FRNEEI. CDR3 length equals 18 residues. After removal of 0 bases from V and 1 base from J, the junction contained 8 bases not matched to a gene. The covered CDR3 bases are TGTGCCAGCAGTCTGTATTTGGGGGGGCGCAGGGGTCAAAACACCTTGTAC. It is translated as CASSLYLGGRRGQNTLY. The whole CDR3 protein reads CASSLYLGGRRGQNTLYF.

This clone has a single count. Gene and germline names: mouse. The read ends 1 residue early relative to the CDR3; the germline J gene fills the gap. The rearrangement links TRBV29 to TRBJ1-1; a weak D match, TRBD1 (5 bases). V lost 3 bases, J lost 0 bases, and 5 bases lay in between. The CDR3 has 13 residues. Per the germline V gene, CDR1 is MSHET and CDR2 is SYDVDS. CDR3 amino acids: CASSLGPNTEVFF. The CDR3 DNA, read in part, is TGTGCTAGCAGTTTGGGGCCAAACACAGAAGTCTTC.